Sequencing of this T cell receptor beta chain was carried out in a study of shared clonotypes between healthy human individuals. Study-wide results and limits: Genetic and exposure-history diversity was limited by the small donor number.

Concerning this clone itself: The antigen is undetermined.

The CDR3 spans 15 residues. In germline, CDR1 is MNHNS, CDR2 SASEGT. With 1 base removed from V and 0 bases from J, the gap between germline ends came to 9 bases. Sequenced by immunoSEQ multiplex PCR; TCRdb stores in-frame clones only, minus some. The data hold about 1.1 million clones, with approximately 80% observed a single time. Healthy HIV-negative adults without recent acute infections or vaccinations served as donors. In the CD4+ fraction, cells were divided into CD45RA+ naive and CD45RA-negative memory subsets. J is TRBJ1-1 and V is TRBV6-1, with D uncertain. The source is a man aged 18-30 years in good health. Some clones in this sample may be carry-over from other donors' samples. The sequencing sample was made of memory CD4+ T cells from PBMCs. Subset defined: CD45RA-negative fraction. The DNA for the CDR3 is TGTGCCAGCAGTGAAGTTTTCTCCATGAACACTGAAGCTTTCTTT. This translates into CASSEVFSMNTEAFF.